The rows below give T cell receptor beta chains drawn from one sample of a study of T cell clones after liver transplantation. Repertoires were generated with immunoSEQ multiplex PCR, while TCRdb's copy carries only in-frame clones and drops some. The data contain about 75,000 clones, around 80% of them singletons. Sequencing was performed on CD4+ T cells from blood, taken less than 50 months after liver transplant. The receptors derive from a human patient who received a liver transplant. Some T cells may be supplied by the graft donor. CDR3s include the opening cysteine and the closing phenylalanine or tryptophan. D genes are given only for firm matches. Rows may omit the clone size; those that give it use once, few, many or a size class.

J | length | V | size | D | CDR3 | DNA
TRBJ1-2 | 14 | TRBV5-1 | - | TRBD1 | CASSLGDREYGYTF | TGCGCCAGCAGCTTAGGAGACAGGGAATATGGCTACACCTTC
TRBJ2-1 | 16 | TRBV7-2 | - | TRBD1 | CASSLGVGQGNDEQFF | TGTGCCAGCAGCTTAGGGGTGGGACAGGGGAATGATGAGCAGTTCTTC
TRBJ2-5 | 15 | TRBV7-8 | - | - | CASSFGQGWQETQYF | TGTGCCAGCAGCTTCGGGCAGGGGTGGCAAGAGACCCAGTACTTC
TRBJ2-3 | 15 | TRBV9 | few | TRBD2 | CASSVERGSRGTQYF | TGTGCCAGCAGCGTAGAGCGCGGGAGCCGGGGTACGCAGTATTTT
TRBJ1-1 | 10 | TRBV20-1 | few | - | CSGGTPEAFF | TGCAGTGGGGGGACCCCTGAAGCTTTCTTT
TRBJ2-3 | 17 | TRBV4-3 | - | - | CASSQDGGIQVLDTQYF | TGCGCCAGCAGCCAGGACGGGGGCATACAAGTCCTCGATACGCAGTATTTT
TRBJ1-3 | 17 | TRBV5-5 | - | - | CASSLIKTRGLQNTIYF | TGTGCCAGCAGCCTAATAAAGACCAGAGGCCTTCAAAACACCATATATTTT
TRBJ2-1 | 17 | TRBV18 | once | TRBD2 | CASSPLFRGGSYNEQFF | TGTGCCAGCTCACCACTATTCCGCGGGGGGTCCTACAATGAGCAGTTCTTC
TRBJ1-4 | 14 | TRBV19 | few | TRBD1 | CASSRQGAREKLFF | TGTGCCAGTAGTCGACAGGGGGCAAGGGAAAAACTGTTTTTT
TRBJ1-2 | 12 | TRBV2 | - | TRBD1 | CASGTGNGGYTF | TGTGCCAGCGGGACAGGGAATGGTGGCTACACCTTC
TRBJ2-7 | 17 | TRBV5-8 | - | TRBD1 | CASSFIHSGTGTDEQYF | TGTGCCAGCAGCTTTATACATTCCGGGACAGGGACCGACGAGCAGTACTTC
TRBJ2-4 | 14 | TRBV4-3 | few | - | CASSQGYTGNIQYF | TGCGCCAGCAGCCAAGGCTACACCGGAAACATTCAGTACTTC
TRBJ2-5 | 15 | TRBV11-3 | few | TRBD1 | CASRGTEPAQETQYF | TGTGCCAGCAGAGGGACAGAGCCAGCCCAAGAGACCCAGTACTTC
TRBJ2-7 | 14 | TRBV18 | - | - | CASSPRLDDYEQYF | TGTGCCAGCTCACCCAGACTGGATGACTACGAGCAGTACTTC
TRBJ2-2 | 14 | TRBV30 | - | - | CAWNHRRGVGELFF | TGTGCCTGGAATCATCGCAGGGGAGTCGGGGAGCTGTTTTTT
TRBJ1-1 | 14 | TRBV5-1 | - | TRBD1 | CASSTTGVGTEAFF | TGCGCCAGCAGCACGACAGGGGTCGGCACTGAAGCTTTCTTT
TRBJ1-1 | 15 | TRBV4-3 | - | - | CASSRGTGLNTEAFF | TGCGCCAGCAGCCGGGGAACAGGCCTGAACACTGAAGCTTTCTTT
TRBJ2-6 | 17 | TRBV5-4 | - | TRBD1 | CASSPRDRPSGANVLTF | TGTGCCAGCAGTCCCCGGGACAGGCCCTCTGGGGCCAACGTCCTGACTTTC
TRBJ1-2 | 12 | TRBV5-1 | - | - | CASSAPGKGYTF | TGCGCCAGCAGCGCGCCAGGGAAGGGCTACACCTTC
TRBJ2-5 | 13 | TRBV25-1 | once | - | CASSGTDQETQYF | TGTGCCAGCAGTGGGACAGACCAAGAGACCCAGTACTTC
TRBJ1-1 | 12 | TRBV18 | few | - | CASSPGDGQAFF | TGTGCCAGCTCACCCGGGGACGGACAAGCTTTCTTT
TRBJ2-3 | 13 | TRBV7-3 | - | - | CASSASTSDTQYF | TGTGCCAGCAGCGCCTCCACGTCAGATACGCAGTATTTT
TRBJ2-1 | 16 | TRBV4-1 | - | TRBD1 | CASSQPTKGQYNEQFF | TGCGCCAGCAGCCAACCCACTAAGGGACAGTACAATGAGCAGTTCTTC
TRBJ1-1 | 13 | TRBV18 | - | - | CASSPSPMAEAFF | TGTGCCAGCTCACCGAGCCCAATGGCGGAAGCTTTCTTT
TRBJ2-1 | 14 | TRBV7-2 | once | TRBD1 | CASSFTGVRREQFF | TGTGCCAGCAGCTTCACAGGGGTTAGGCGGGAGCAGTTCTTC
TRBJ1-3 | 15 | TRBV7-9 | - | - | CASSPGLTTGNTIYF | TGTGCCAGCAGCCCAGGTTTGACGACTGGAAACACCATATATTTT
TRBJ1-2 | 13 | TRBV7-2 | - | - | CASSSRRDYGYTF | TGTGCCAGCAGCTCCCGCAGGGACTATGGCTACACCTTC
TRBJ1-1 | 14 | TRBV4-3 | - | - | CASSQDRPVTEAFF | TGCGCCAGCAGCCAGGACCGCCCGGTCACTGAAGCTTTCTTT
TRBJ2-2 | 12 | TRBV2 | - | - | CASTEGGGELFF | TGTGCCAGCACCGAGGGGGGTGGGGAGCTGTTTTTT
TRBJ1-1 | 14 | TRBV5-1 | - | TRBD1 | CASSGQAANTEAFF | TGCGCCAGCAGCGGACAGGCCGCGAACACTGAAGCTTTCTTT
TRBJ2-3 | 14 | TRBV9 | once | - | CASSLGPGTDTQYF | TGTGCCAGCAGCCTCGGACCCGGCACAGATACGCAGTATTTT
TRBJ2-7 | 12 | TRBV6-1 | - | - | CASASPPYEQYF | TGTGCCTCAGCAAGCCCCCCCTACGAGCAGTACTTC
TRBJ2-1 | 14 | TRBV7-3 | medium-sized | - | CASSLGITGTEQFF | TGTGCCAGCAGCTTAGGGATTACAGGGACTGAGCAGTTCTTC
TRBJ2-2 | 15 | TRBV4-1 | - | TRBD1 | CASSQDRGRGGELFF | TGCGCCAGCAGCCAAGACAGGGGGCGCGGCGGGGAGCTGTTTTTT
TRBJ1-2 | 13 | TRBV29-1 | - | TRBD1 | CSVGDRGLYGYTF | TGCAGCGTTGGGGACAGGGGACTCTATGGCTACACCTTC
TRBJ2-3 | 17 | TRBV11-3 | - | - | CASSLSLSGGGADTQYF | TGTGCCAGCAGCCTCTCCTTGAGTGGGGGGGGCGCAGATACGCAGTATTTT
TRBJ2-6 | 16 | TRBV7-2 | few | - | CASSLGPGAGANVLTF | TGTGCCAGCAGCTTAGGTCCGGGGGCGGGGGCCAACGTCCTGACTTTC
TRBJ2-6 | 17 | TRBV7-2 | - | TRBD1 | CASSPRQGAGGANVLTF | TGTGCCAGCAGCCCCAGACAGGGGGCGGGTGGGGCCAACGTCCTGACTTTC
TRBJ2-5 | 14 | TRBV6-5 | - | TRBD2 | CASGLAGGPKTQYF | TGTGCCAGCGGACTAGCGGGAGGGCCGAAGACCCAGTACTTC
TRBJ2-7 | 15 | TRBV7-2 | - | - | CASSLGRASSYEQYF | TGTGCCAGCAGCTTGGGCAGGGCCTCGTCCTACGAGCAGTACTTC
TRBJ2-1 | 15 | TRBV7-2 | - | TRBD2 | CASSFYFSGTHEQFF | TGTGCCAGCAGCTTTTACTTTAGCGGGACGCATGAGCAGTTCTTC
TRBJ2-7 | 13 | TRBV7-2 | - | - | CASSSDRFYEQYF | TGTGCCAGCAGCTCCGACCGATTTTACGAGCAGTACTTC
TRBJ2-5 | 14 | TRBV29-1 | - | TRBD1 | CSDPPTGDQETQYF | TGCAGCGATCCTCCAACAGGGGACCAAGAGACCCAGTACTTC
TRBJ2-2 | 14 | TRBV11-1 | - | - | CASSLPENTGELFF | TGTGCCAGCAGCTTACCAGAAAACACCGGGGAGCTGTTTTTT